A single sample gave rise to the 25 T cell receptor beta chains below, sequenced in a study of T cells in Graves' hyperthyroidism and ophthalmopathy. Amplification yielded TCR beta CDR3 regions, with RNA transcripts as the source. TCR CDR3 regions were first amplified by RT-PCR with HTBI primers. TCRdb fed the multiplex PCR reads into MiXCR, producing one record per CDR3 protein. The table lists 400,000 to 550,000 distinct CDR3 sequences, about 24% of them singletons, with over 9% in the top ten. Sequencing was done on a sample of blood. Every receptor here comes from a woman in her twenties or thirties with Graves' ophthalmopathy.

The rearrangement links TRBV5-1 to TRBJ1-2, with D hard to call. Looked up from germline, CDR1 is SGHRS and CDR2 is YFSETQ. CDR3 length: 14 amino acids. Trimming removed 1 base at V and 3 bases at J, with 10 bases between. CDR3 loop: CASSLQRDYYGYTF. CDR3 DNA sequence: TGCGCCAGCAGCTTGCAGAGGGATTACTATGGCTACACCTTC.

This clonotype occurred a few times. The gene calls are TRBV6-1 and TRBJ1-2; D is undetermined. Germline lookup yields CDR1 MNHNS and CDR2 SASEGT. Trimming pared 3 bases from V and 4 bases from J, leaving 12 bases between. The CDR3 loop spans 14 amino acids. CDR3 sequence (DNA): TGTGCCAGCAGTGAGAACAGCGGCGGCTATGGCTACACCTTC. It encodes CASSENSGGYGYTF.

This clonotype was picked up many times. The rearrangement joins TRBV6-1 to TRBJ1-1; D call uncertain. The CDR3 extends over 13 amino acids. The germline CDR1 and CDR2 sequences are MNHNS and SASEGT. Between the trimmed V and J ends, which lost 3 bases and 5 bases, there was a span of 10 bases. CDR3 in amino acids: CASSEGLGTEAFF. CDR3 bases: TGTGCCAGCAGTGAGGGCCTCGGGACTGAAGCTTTCTTT.

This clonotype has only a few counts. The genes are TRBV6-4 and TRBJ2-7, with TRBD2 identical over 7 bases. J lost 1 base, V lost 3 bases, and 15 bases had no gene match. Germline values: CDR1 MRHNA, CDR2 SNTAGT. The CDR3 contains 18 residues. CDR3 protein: CASSDRVPLGAGSYEQYF. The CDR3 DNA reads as TGTGCCAGCAGTGATAGAGTGCCCCTCGGAGCGGGGTCCTACGAGCAGTACTTC.

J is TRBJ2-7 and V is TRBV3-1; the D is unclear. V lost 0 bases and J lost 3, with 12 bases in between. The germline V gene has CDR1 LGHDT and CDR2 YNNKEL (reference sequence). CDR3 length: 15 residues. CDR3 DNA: TGTGCCAGCAGCCAAGAGACTTCTCCTTTCTACGAGCAGTACTTC. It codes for CASSQETSPFYEQYF.

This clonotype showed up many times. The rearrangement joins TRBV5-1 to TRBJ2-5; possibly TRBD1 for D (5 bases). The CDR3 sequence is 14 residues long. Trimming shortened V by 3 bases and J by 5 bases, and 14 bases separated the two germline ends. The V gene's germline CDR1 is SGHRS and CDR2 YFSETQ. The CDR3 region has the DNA TGCGCCAGCAGCTCTGACCAGGGATTGGAGACCCAGTACTTC. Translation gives CASSSDQGLETQYF.

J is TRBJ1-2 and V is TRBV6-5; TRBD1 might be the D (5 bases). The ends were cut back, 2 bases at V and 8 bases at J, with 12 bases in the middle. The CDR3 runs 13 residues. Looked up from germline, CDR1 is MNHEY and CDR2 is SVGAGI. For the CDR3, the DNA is TGTGCCAGCAGTTACGAGGGGAGGAAGGGCTACACCTTC. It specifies CASSYEGRKGYTF.

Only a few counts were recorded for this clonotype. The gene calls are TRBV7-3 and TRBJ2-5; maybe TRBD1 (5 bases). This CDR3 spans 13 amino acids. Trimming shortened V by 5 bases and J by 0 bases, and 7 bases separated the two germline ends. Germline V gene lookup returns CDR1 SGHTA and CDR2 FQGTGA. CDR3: CASSAGYQETQYF. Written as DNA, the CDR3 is TGTGCCAGCAGCGCAGGGTACCAAGAGACCCAGTACTTC.

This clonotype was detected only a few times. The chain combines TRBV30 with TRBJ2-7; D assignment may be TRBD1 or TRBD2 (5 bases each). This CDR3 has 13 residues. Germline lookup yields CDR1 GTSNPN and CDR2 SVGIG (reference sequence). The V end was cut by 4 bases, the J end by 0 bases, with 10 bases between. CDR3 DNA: TGTGCCTGGATGGGGGAGAGCTCCTACGAGCAGTACTTC. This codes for CAWMGESSYEQYF.

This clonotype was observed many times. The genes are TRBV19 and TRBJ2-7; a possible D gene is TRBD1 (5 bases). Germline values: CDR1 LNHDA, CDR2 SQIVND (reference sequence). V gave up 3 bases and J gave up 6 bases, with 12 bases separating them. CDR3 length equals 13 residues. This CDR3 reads CASSMGRGSEQYF. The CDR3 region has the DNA TGTGCCAGTAGTATGGGAAGGGGAAGCGAGCAGTACTTC.

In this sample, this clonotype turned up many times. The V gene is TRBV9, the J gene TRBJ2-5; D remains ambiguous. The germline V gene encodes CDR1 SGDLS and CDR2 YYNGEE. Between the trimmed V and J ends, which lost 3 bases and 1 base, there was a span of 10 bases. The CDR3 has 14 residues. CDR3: CASSARVAQETQYF. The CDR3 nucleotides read TGTGCCAGCAGCGCCCGGGTAGCCCAAGAGACCCAGTACTTC. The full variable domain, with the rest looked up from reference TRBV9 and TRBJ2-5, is DSGVTQTPKHLITATGQRVTLRCSPRSGDLSVYWYQQSLDQGLQFLIQYYNGEERAKGNILERFSAQQFPDLHSELNLSSLELGDSALYFCASSARVAQETQYFGPGTRLLVL.

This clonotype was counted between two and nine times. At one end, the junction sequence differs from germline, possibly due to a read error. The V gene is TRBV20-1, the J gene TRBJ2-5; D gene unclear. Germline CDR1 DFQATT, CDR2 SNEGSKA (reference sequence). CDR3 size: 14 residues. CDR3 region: CSASDLYSQEAQYF. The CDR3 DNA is TGCAGTGCATCGGACCTGTACTCCCAAGAGGCCCAGTACTTC.

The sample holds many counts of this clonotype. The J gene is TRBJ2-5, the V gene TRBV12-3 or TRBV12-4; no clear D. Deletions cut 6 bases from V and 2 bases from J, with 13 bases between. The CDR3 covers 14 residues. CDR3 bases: TGTGCCAGCAGCCAGCCAGGACGGCAAGAGACCCAGTACTTC. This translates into CASSQPGRQETQYF.

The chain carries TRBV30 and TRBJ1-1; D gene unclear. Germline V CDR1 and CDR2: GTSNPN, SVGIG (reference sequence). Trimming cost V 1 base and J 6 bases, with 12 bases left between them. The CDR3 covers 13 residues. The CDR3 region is CAWSGTSWSEAFF. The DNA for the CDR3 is TGTGCCTGGAGTGGAACTTCGTGGTCTGAAGCTTTCTTT. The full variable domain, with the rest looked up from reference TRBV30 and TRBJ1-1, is SQTIHQWPATLVQPVGSPLSLECTVEGTSNPNLYWYRQAAGRGLQLLFYSVGIGQISSEVPQNLSASRPQDRQFILSSKKLLLSDSGFYLCAWSGTSWSEAFFGQGTRLTVV.

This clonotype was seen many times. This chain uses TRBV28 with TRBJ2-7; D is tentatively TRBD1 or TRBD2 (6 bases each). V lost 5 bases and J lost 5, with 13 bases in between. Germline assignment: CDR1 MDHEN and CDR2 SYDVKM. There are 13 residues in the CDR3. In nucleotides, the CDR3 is TGTGCCAGCAGTGGTCGGGGGCTGGACGAGCAGTACTTC. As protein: CASSGRGLDEQYF.

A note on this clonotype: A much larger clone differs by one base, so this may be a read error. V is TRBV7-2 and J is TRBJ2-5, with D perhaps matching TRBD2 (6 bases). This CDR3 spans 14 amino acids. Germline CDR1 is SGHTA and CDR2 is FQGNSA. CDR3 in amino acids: CASSLNGGQETKYF. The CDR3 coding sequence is TGTGCCAGCAGCTTGAACGGGGGTCAAGAGACCAAGTACTTC.

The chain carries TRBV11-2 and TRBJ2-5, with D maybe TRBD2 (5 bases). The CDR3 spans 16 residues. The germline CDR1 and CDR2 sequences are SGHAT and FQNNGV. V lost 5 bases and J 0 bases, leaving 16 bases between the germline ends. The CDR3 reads CASSPQWRADQETQYF. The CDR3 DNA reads TGTGCCAGCAGCCCCCAGTGGCGGGCCGACCAAGAGACCCAGTACTTC. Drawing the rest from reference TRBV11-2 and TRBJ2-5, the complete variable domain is EAGVAQSPRYKIIEKRQSVAFWCNPISGHATLYWYQQILGQGPKLLIQFQNNGVVDDSQLPKDRFSAERLKGVDSTLKIQPAKLEDSAVYLCASSPQWRADQETQYFGPGTRLLVL.

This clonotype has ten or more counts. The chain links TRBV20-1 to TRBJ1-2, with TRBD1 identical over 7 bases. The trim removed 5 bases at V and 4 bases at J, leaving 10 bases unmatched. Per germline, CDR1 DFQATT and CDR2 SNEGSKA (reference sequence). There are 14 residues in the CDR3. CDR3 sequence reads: CSASDRVVLYGYTF. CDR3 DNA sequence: TGCAGTGCTTCCGACAGGGTCGTACTCTATGGCTACACCTTC.

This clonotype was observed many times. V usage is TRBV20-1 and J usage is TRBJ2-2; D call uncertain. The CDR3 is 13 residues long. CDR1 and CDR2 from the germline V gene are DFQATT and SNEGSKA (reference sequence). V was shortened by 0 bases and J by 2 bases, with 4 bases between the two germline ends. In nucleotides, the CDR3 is TGCAGTGCTAGAGATGGTAACACCGGGGAGCTGTTTTTT. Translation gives CSARDGNTGELFF.

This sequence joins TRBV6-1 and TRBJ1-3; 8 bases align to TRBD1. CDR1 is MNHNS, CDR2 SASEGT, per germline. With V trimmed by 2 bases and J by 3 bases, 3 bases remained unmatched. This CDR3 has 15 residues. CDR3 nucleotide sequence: TGTGCCAGCAGTGAATCTGGGACAGGTGGAAACACCATATATTTT. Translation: CASSESGTGGNTIYF.

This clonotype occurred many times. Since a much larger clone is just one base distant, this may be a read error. The CDR3 DNA reads as TGTGCCAGCAGCGGGGACTCAAGCTATAGTCAGCCCCAGCATTTT. It encodes CASSGDSSYSQPQHF. The gene calls are TRBV12-3 or TRBV12-4 and TRBJ1-5; TRBD1 is a possible D gene (5 bases). This CDR3 contains 15 residues. V shed 6 bases and J shed 6 bases, with 18 bases lying between them.

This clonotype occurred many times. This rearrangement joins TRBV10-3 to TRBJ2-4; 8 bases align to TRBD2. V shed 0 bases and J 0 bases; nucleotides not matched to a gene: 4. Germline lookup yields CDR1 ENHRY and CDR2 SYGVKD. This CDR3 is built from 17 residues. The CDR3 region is CAISESGLAGAKNIQYF. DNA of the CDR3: TGTGCCATCAGTGAGTCTGGGCTAGCGGGAGCCAAAAACATTCAGTACTTC.

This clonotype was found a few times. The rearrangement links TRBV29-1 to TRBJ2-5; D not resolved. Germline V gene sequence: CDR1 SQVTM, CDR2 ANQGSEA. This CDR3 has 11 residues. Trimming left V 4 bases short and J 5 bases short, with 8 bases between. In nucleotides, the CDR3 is TGCAGCGTTGTTTTTAGGGAGACCCAGTACTTC. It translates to CSVVFRETQYF. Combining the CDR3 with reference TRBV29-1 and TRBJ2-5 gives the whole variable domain SAVISQKPSRDICQRGTSLTIQCQVDSQVTMMFWYRQQPGQSLTLIATANQGSEATYESGFVIDKFPISRPNLTFSTLTVSNMSPEDSSIYLCSVVFRETQYFGPGTRLLVL.

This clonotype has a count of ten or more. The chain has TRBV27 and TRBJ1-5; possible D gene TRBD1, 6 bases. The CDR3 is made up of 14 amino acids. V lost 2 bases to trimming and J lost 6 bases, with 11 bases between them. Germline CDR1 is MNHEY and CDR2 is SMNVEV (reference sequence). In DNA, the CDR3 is TGTGCCAGCAGTTTAAGGGGGGTGGGTCAGCCCCAGCATTTT. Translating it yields CASSLRGVGQPQHF.

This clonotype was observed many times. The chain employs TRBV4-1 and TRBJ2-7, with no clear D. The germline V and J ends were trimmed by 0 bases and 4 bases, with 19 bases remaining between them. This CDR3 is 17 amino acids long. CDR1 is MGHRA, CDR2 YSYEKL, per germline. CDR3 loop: CASSQDRSDLNGYEQYF. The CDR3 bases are TGCGCCAGCAGCCAAGATCGCAGCGACCTCAACGGGTACGAGCAGTACTTC.